The present entry profiles one T cell receptor (beta chain) with its context. This clonotype showed up just a few times. This clone's antigen is unknown. Base qualities were left out, and no much larger clone turns up one base away. This entry is derived from a study of CD8 T cells in Susac syndrome (dated by TCRdb to the late 2010s). With respect to the entire study: Of the Susac syndrome patients who were sequenced, roughly 6 had clinically active disease and roughly eight were in clinical remission. The clonality of the CD8+ T cell repertoire was compared across 11 to 12 healthy donors, some 14 Susac syndrome patients and around 15 multiple sclerosis patients. Whether CD8+ T cell activation and differentiation in Susac syndrome was antigen driven was tested using repertoire sequencing. At blood withdrawal, Susac syndrome patients were therapy-naive, treated with corticosteroids (with IVIg additionally given to some), or treated with IVIg alone. Findings and caveats that apply to the study as a whole: Susac syndrome CD8+ repertoires showed clonal expansion, highest in CD8+ TEMRA cells and greater in clinically active than remitting patients. The TCR sequencing and HLA analysis was acknowledged to have included a relatively small number of individuals. Approximately 15 Susac-specific public clones were identified in the total CD8+ repertoire, and roughly five Susac-specific public clones were identified in the CD8+ TEMRA repertoire.

CDR1 and CDR2, looked up from the germline V gene (reference sequence), are SEHNR and FQNEAQ. V gives up 5 bases and J gives up 1 base, and the segment between their germline ends measures 8 bases. Including the terminal cysteine and phenylalanine, the CDR3 comprises 13 residues. Only CDR3 DNA remains: 39 bases, in frame from the first base. High-throughput TCR beta sequencing profiled peripheral blood CD8+ and CD4+ T cells from healthy donors, Susac syndrome patients and multiple sclerosis patients. The Susac syndrome patients fulfilled recently defined diagnostic criteria for either definite or probable disease. Bulk CD8+ and CD4+ T cells were purified by magnetic negative isolation, whereas CD8+ TEMRA cells were enriched by FACS. Blood was collected in EDTA tubes and processed within 24 hours, with PBMCs isolated through density gradient centrifugation. PBMCs intended for TCR sequencing were cryopreserved in liquid nitrogen and thawed later in a water bath at 37 degrees C. A purity of at least 90% was achieved for sorted or isolated CD4+, CD8+ and CD8+ TEMRA cells.

RNA was extracted with the RNeasy kit and about 0.5 to 1 ug was reverse transcribed using random hexamers. The immunoSEQ multiplex PCR assay, which covers 54 Vbeta and 13 Jbeta segments, was used to amplify TCR beta CDR3 regions. PCR amplification bias was corrected by using a synthetic template baseline for primer optimization and computational correction. The authors' pipeline ran thus. Only productive sequences were kept, with reads annotated to V, D and J genes according to IMGT and analyzed in immunoSEQ Analyzer. Clonality was calculated as one minus the Shannon entropy normalized by log2 of the number of productive unique sequences. For each patient and control, public and private clones were evaluated among the 100 most prevalent clones. Clones were defined as Susac-specific when absent from the healthy and MS cohorts, from about 1,100 published viral clones and from other ImmuneACCESS disease sequences. Through fastp at Q25 and MiXCR, TCRdb rebuilt clones from the public reads, retaining in-frame beta chains. Each CDR3 protein appears once, grouped with its most common genes and DNA. None of the V and J calls come from the authors' own analysis; TCRdb made them. Within this sample are about 130,000 distinct CDR3 sequences, with 85% to 95% of them counted one time only. The top ten hold 0.15% to 0.2% of the sample.

This receptor was obtained from a human donor with Susac syndrome. The sequence links TRBV7-9 to TRBJ2-5; confidence is insufficient to name the D gene. Material: CD8+ T cells from PBMCs. DNA sequence: TGTGCCAGCAGCCCTCCCCTCCAAGAGACCCAGTACTTC. Its translation reads: CASSPPLQETQYF.